A single count supports the clone carrying this T cell receptor (beta chain). Under the authors' procedure: Amplification of reference gene primers provided the estimated nucleated cell counts. The repertoire was sequenced with immunoSEQ multiplex PCR; TCRdb's copy has only in-frame clones and lacks some. V and J calls and clone size are those listed in that table; D and trimming were worked out from the DNA. The table records over 150,000 clones, 91% of them present only once. The J segment lost 3 bases and the V segment lost 7 bases, leaving 5 bases of the junction unmatched. Germline V gene sequence: CDR1 MDHEN, CDR2 SYDVKM. The CDR3 consists of 13 residues. This record belongs to a study of blood T cell repertoires in COVID-19. Whole-study context: Samples representing acute and convalescent COVID-19 were sourced from the United States, Italy and Spain.

The sample consisted of peripheral blood. This TCR was sampled from a man between 50 and 59 years old with acute or convalescent COVID-19. This chain links TRBV28 with TRBJ2-7; TRBD2 aligns across 8 bases. The CDR3 bases are TGTGCCAGCATTTCGGGAGGGGACTACGAGCAGTACTTC. Translated, it gives CASISGGDYEQYF.